This record covers a single TCR beta chain. The sample comes from a study of blood T cell repertoires in COVID-19. Study context: The United States, Italy and Spain supplied acute and convalescent COVID-19 samples. From T cells, B-cell-depleted T cells, or PBMCs came the material, which was cDNA or gDNA.

Assay: immunoSEQ multiplex PCR; the TCRdb copy retains only in-frame clones and omits some. The sample includes about 200,000 clones, 80% to 90% of them seen just once. Per germline, CDR1 SGDLS and CDR2 YYNGEE. V lost 1 base, J lost 3 bases, and 11 bases lay in between. The CDR3 is made up of 15 amino acids. The TCR originated in a man between 60 and 75 years old with acute or convalescent COVID-19. Specimen: peripheral blood. The chain joins TRBV9 to TRBJ2-1, with a weak D call TRBD1 (6 bases). In nucleotides, the CDR3 is TGTGCCAGCAGCGTACGGACAGCAAACTACAATGAGCAGTTCTTC. Translating it yields CASSVRTANYNEQFF.